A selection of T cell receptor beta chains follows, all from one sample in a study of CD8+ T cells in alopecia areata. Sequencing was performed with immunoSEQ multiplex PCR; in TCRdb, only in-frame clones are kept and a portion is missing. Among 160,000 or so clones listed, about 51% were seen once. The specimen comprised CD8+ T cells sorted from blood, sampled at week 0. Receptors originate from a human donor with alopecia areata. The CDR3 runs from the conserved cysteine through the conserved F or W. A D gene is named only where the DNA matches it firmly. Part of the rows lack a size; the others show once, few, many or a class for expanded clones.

TGTGCCAGCAGCCAAGGCGGGGAGCTGTTTTTT	CASSQGGELFF	TRBJ2-2	11	NA	NA	TRBV16
TGCGCCAGCAGCTTAAAAGGGGGCTACACCTTC	CASSLKGGYTF	TRBJ1-2	11	NA	NA	TRBV5-1
TGCAGCGTTGTGGAAGGAGGGCGTGATGCTTTCTTT	CSVVEGGRDAFF	TRBJ1-1	12	NA	NA	TRBV29-1
TGTGCCTGGAGTCCGGTGAACACTGAAGCTTTCTTT	CAWSPVNTEAFF	TRBJ1-1	12	NA	NA	TRBV30
TGTGCCAGCGGGATCAACTACGAGCAGTACTTC	CASGINYEQYF	TRBJ2-7	11	NA	NA	TRBV27
TGCAGCGTTGAAACCCTAGCGGACTACAATGAGCAGTTCTTC	CSVETLADYNEQFF	TRBJ2-1	14	TRBD2	few	TRBV29-1
TGCGCCAGCAGCTACTCGGCTTCGGACACGATTTTCACTGAAGCTTTCTTT	CASSYSASDTIFTEAFF	TRBJ1-1	17	NA	medium-sized	TRBV5-1
TGTGCCAGCGGGGTTCTACAGGGCGATGAGCAGTTCTTC	CASGVLQGDEQFF	TRBJ2-1	13	NA	few	TRBV6-5
TGCAGCGTAGCGGACAGGGGCGGTGGCTACACCTTC	CSVADRGGGYTF	TRBJ1-2	12	TRBD1	NA	TRBV29-1
TGTGCCTGGAGCGAGGGACAGGGGTTGATTGGCTACACCTTC	CAWSEGQGLIGYTF	TRBJ1-2	14	TRBD1	NA	TRBV30
TGTGCCAGTGGTTCCACGGAAGTCACCGGGGAGCTGTTTTTT	CASGSTEVTGELFF	TRBJ2-2	14	NA	few	TRBV19
TGTGCCAGCAGCTTGGGTCTTGGGGCCCAAGAGACCCAGTACTTC	CASSLGLGAQETQYF	TRBJ2-5	15	NA	NA	TRBV7-2
TGTGCCTGGAGCGCGGGTGAGCAGTTCTTC	CAWSAGEQFF	TRBJ2-1	10	NA	NA	TRBV30
TGTGCCAGCAGTGAAGTATCTAGTCAGGCTAAGGTGTTCTTC	CASSEVSSQAKVFF	TRBJ2-1	14	NA	NA	TRBV2
TGTGCCAGCAGTTACGGCGGGGGGCTCCAAGAGACCCAGTACTTC	CASSYGGGLQETQYF	TRBJ2-5	15	TRBD2	NA	TRBV6-5
TGCAGCGTTGTCCGGGGGACGCAGTATTTT	CSVVRGTQYF	TRBJ2-3	10	NA	NA	TRBV29-1
TGTGCCAGCAGTTTGAGCGGGGGGGGCAAAAACATTCAGTACTTC	CASSLSGGGKNIQYF	TRBJ2-4	15	TRBD2	NA	TRBV27
TGTGCCAGTAACAGGCCGGGCTCCTACGAGCAGTACTTC	CASNRPGSYEQYF	TRBJ2-7	13	NA	NA	TRBV7-9
TGTGCCAGCTCCGTCGGGACACCCCCGAGCACTAATTCACCCCTCCACTTT	CASSVGTPPSTNSPLHF	TRBJ1-6	17	NA	NA	TRBV27
TGTGCCAGCAGCTCGGACAGGCACGAGCAGTACTTC	CASSSDRHEQYF	TRBJ2-7	12	TRBD1	NA	TRBV13
TGTGCCAGCAGCTCCCAGGGGGGCCACTACTCTGGGGCCAACGTCCTGACTTTC	CASSSQGGHYSGANVLTF	TRBJ2-6	18	NA	NA	TRBV7-8
TGTGCCAGTAGTAGGACAGGGATGACCTACGAGCAGTACTTC	CASSRTGMTYEQYF	TRBJ2-7	14	TRBD1	few	TRBV19
TGTGCCAGCAGCTTAGAGATCTCCGAATTTGAAAAACTGTTTTTT	CASSLEISEFEKLFF	TRBJ1-4	15	NA	NA	TRBV7-2
TGTGCCTGGAGTTTAGGGGGCGAGCAGTACTTC	CAWSLGGEQYF	TRBJ2-7	11	NA	few	TRBV30
TGTGCCAGCAGCCCAAATCTATGGAGGTACACCTTC	CASSPNLWRYTF	TRBJ1-2	12	NA	NA	TRBV27
TGCAGCGTCGTCAGCGGGGGGAATTTCTTC	CSVVSGGNFF	TRBJ2-1	10	TRBD2	few	TRBV29-1
TGTGCCAGCGCCTCTGGGGTGGGGGCGAATGAAAAACTGTTTTTT	CASASGVGANEKLFF	TRBJ1-4	15	NA	NA	TRBV6-5
TGCAGCGTTGAATGGGCACATAGAGGTGGCTACACCTTC	CSVEWAHRGGYTF	TRBJ1-2	13	NA	NA	TRBV29-1
TGTGCCAGCAGTTTCGGACAAGAGCAGTACTTC	CASSFGQEQYF	TRBJ2-7	11	NA	NA	TRBV6-5
TGTGCCAGCAGTCCGTTGGGAACTGAAGCTTTCTTT	CASSPLGTEAFF	TRBJ1-1	12	NA	NA	TRBV27
TGTGCCAGCAGCTTAGATTCGACAGATACGCAGTATTTT	CASSLDSTDTQYF	TRBJ2-3	13	NA	few	TRBV7-7
TGCAGCGTTGGGCGAGGAGGGATGGGAGAAGCTTTCTTT	CSVGRGGMGEAFF	TRBJ1-1	13	NA	once	TRBV29-1
TGTGCCAGCAGCGCACGACTAGCGGGGTTGGATGAGCAGTTCTTC	CASSARLAGLDEQFF	TRBJ2-1	15	TRBD2	few	TRBV13
TGTGCCAGCAGTTATCAGGCAAACGCAGATACGCAGTATTTT	CASSYQANADTQYF	TRBJ2-3	14	NA	few	TRBV6-5
TGCAGCCTTGAGACAGACTCCACAGATACGCAGTATTTT	CSLETDSTDTQYF	TRBJ2-3	13	NA	NA	TRBV29-1
TGTGCCGCCACAGGGGTGACGGGGCAAGCCTATGGCTACACCTTC	CAATGVTGQAYGYTF	TRBJ1-2	15	TRBD1	NA	TRBV27
TGTGCTAGCCTATGGGACAGAATGAACACTGAAGCTTTCTTT	CASLWDRMNTEAFF	TRBJ1-1	14	TRBD1	NA	TRBV12-5
TGTGCCAGCAGTCTGGGACAGGGGGACTACGAGCAGTACTTC	CASSLGQGDYEQYF	TRBJ2-7	14	TRBD1	NA	TRBV25-1
TGTGCCAGCAGCTTAGGACAGGCAAATGAAAAACTGTTTTTT	CASSLGQANEKLFF	TRBJ1-4	14	NA	NA	TRBV11-2
TGTGCCAGTAGTACCGATAGCAATCAGCCCCAGCATTTT	CASSTDSNQPQHF	TRBJ1-5	13	NA	NA	TRBV19
TGTGCCTGGACTCAGGGAAGGGACGAGCAGTACTTC	CAWTQGRDEQYF	TRBJ2-7	12	NA	NA	TRBV30
TGTGCCAGCAGTCCCGTTGTGGGGCAGCCCCAGCATTTT	CASSPVVGQPQHF	TRBJ1-5	13	NA	NA	TRBV27
TGTGCCAGCAGCGTCGGCGGGGGCACTGAAGCTTTCTTT	CASSVGGGTEAFF	TRBJ1-1	13	NA	NA	TRBV7-6
TGTGCCACCAGCAGAGGTAGGGAGGAGACTGAAGCTTTCTTT	CATSRGREETEAFF	TRBJ1-1	14	NA	few	TRBV15
TGTGCCTGGAGCAACACCGGGGAGCTGTTTTTT	CAWSNTGELFF	TRBJ2-2	11	NA	few	TRBV30
TGTGCCAGCAGCTCCCGAGCAGGGGGCTATGGAGCTTTCTTT	CASSSRAGGYGAFF	TRBJ1-1	14	TRBD1	NA	TRBV13
TGCAGCGTCATTTTGACAGGGGGAGTCAATCAGCCCCAGCATTTT	CSVILTGGVNQPQHF	TRBJ1-5	15	TRBD1	NA	TRBV29-1